The 32 T cell receptor beta chains reported below all come from one sample, sequenced in a study of breast tumors, draining lymph nodes, adjacent tissues. Using its own MiXCR run on the multiplex PCR reads, TCRdb lists one record per CDR3 protein. This sample has roughly 260,000 distinct CDR3 sequences; 30% occur once, and the top ten carry roughly 1.1%. Breast cancer patients provided tissue from their axillary draining lymph nodes. The sequencing input was axillary lymph node tissue. The receptors here all came from a female donor with breast cancer. Some clones in this sample may be carry-over from other donors' samples.

Note on this clonotype: A much larger clone sits a single nucleotide away, making a read error possible. J is TRBJ2-1 and V is TRBV20-1, with 13 bases fitting TRBD2. Germline V gene lookup returns CDR1 DFQATT and CDR2 SNEGSKA (reference sequence). After removal of 5 bases from V and 7 bases from J, the junction contained 8 bases not matched to a gene. The CDR3 contains 15 residues. The CDR3 here is CSAGLLAGGRNEQFF. CDR3 nucleotides: TGCAGTGCTGGTCTACTAGCGGGAGGGAGAAATGAGCAGTTCTTC.

This clonotype was seen ten or more times. The genes are TRBV20-1 and TRBJ2-1, with D unclear. The CDR3 spans 15 residues. V was shortened by 0 bases and J by 2 bases, with 11 bases between the two germline ends. The germline CDR1 and CDR2 sequences are DFQATT and SNEGSKA (reference sequence). CDR3 bases: TGCAGTGCTAGAGATGGCCTAGGAACCTACAATGAGCAGTTCTTC. The encoded protein is CSARDGLGTYNEQFF.

Many counts were recorded for this clonotype. V is TRBV7-2 and J is TRBJ2-7, with TRBD1 matching over 8 bases. CDR3 size: 14 residues. The V segment lost 8 bases and the J segment 0 bases; nucleotides outside the gene matches: 6. Germline loops: CDR1 SGHTA, CDR2 FQGNSA. The CDR3 protein is CASRTGGSSYEQYF. The CDR3 DNA is TGTGCCAGCCGCACAGGGGGGAGCTCCTACGAGCAGTACTTC.

Concerning this clonotype: Possible read error: a much larger clone is one base away. CDR3 region: CASSLPSGLSYEQYF. CDR3 DNA sequence: TGTGCCAGCAGCTTGCCTAGCGGCCTCTCCTACGAGCAGTACTTC. This chain uses TRBV5-4 with TRBJ2-7; TRBD2 agrees at 7 bases. Trimming took 1 base from V and 0 from J; bases not matched to a gene: 4. This CDR3 is built from 15 residues. Germline values: CDR1 SGHNT, CDR2 YYREEE (reference sequence).

As for this clonotype: A much larger clonotype is one base distant, so this may be a read error. The CDR3 does not end in the conserved phenylalanine or tryptophan, so this is likely a read error. The chain uses TRBV12-3 or TRBV12-4 and TRBJ1-2; 8 nucleotides match TRBD1. With V trimmed by 3 bases and J by 7 bases, 13 bases remained unmatched. The CDR3 spans 16 residues. CDR3 region: CASSFTLVAGGLGYTL. CDR3 sequence (DNA): TGTGCCAGCAGTTTTACCCTGGTGGCAGGGGGCCTTGGCTACACCCTC.

This clonotype was detected many times. The chain combines TRBV4-3 with TRBJ2-5; D perhaps matches TRBD1 (6 bases). From germline, CDR1 is LGHNA and CDR2 YSLEER. Between the trimmed V and J ends, which lost 0 bases and 2 bases, there was a span of 10 bases. This CDR3 is 15 amino acids long. CDR3 sequence: CASSQERGGQETQYF. CDR3 sequence (DNA): TGCGCCAGCAGCCAAGAACGAGGGGGACAAGAGACCCAGTACTTC.

There are many counts of this clonotype. The DNA of the CDR3 is TGTGCCAGCAGTTTTTGGACACCTACTAGCGGGAGGGAGAATGAGCAGTTCTTC. This encodes CASSFWTPTSGRENEQFF. J is TRBJ2-1 and V is TRBV12-3 or TRBV12-4; TRBD2 agrees at 13 bases. This CDR3 is 18 amino acids long. V lost 3 bases to trimming and J lost 7 bases; unmatched junction nucleotides: 12.

Notes on this clonotype: A much larger clone differs by one base, so this may be a read error. This chain links TRBV7-2 with TRBJ2-7; 7 bases are shared with TRBD2. There are 15 residues in the CDR3. CDR1 and CDR2 from the germline V gene are SGHTA and FQGNSA. CDR3 bases: TGTGCCAGCGGCTTAGACACCACGGGGGGTTACGAGCAGTACTTC. It codes for CASGLDTTGGYEQYF. Combining the CDR3 with reference TRBV7-2 and TRBJ2-7 gives the whole variable domain GAGVSQSPSNKVTEKGKDVELRCDPISGHTALYWYRQSLGQGLEFLIYFQGNSAPDKSGLPSDRFSAERTGGSVSTLTIQRTQQEDSAVYLCASGLDTTGGYEQYFGPGTRLTVT.

At least ten counts were recorded for this clonotype. V is TRBV3-1 and J is TRBJ1-5; TRBD1 might be the D (5 bases). Deletions cut 3 bases from V and 2 bases from J, with 8 bases between. The length of the CDR3 is 14 residues. The V gene's germline CDR1 is LGHDT and CDR2 YNNKEL (reference sequence). CDR3 amino acids: CASSHGGRNQPQHF. CDR3 nucleotides: TGTGCCAGCAGCCATGGGGGACGCAATCAGCCCCAGCATTTT.

This chain links TRBV19 with TRBJ1-6, with 9 bases fitting TRBD1. CDR1 is LNHDA and CDR2 is SQIVND in the germline V gene (reference sequence). V was pared by 5 bases and J by 10 bases, with 9 bases of the junction left unmatched. The CDR3 spans 15 residues. This chain's CDR3 is CASSARTGGQSPLHF. The CDR3 DNA follows: TGTGCCAGTAGTGCCCGCACAGGGGGCCAGTCACCCCTCCACTTT.

As concerns this clonotype: This may stem from a read error, because a much larger clone lies one nucleotide away. The chain carries TRBV11-2 and TRBJ2-1, with unresolved D. Looked up from germline, CDR1 is SGHAT and CDR2 is FQNNGV. Trimming cost V 8 bases and J 9 bases, with 14 bases left between them. The CDR3 length is 12 residues. The CDR3 is CASGLTRAEQFF. The DNA for the CDR3 is TGTGCCAGCGGCCTGACGCGCGCTGAGCAGTTCTTC.

Worth noting for this clonotype: A much larger clone is a single base away; this may be a read error. The chain recombines TRBV19 with TRBJ2-1, with 9 positions matching TRBD2. This CDR3 contains 20 residues. Germline-derived CDR1 and CDR2 are LNHDA and SQIVND (reference sequence). CDR3 in DNA: TGTGCCAGTAGTATAGAGCTCGCGGGAGGGCCCAGGAGCTCCTACAATGACCAGTTCTTC. Encoded protein: CASSIELAGGPRSSYNDQFF.

This clonotype was detected a few times. Just one base apart from a much larger clone, this may be a read error. The rearrangement joins TRBV12-3 or TRBV12-4 to TRBJ2-3; D unclear. With 4 bases removed from V and 10 bases from J, the gap between germline ends came to 18 bases. This CDR3 is 14 amino acids long. CDR3 DNA: TGTGCCAGCAGTTCGGATCCCCAGCGCCGTGCGCAGTATTTT. Translated: CASSSDPQRRAQYF.

The chain is built from TRBV7-9 and TRBJ1-2; D perhaps matches TRBD1 (6 bases). The CDR3 runs to 14 residues. CDR1 is SEHNR, CDR2 FQNEAQ, per germline (reference sequence). Trimming pared 0 bases from V and 7 bases from J, leaving 12 bases between. Written as DNA, the CDR3 is TGTGCCAGCAGCTTAGCGATCGGGGGCGCTGGCTACACCTTC. Amino acids: CASSLAIGGAGYTF.

The chain employs TRBV29-1 and TRBJ1-1, with TRBD1 as a possible D gene (5 bases). The CDR3 extends over 14 amino acids. V lost 1 base and J lost 0, with 9 bases in between. Germline V gene lookup returns CDR1 SQVTM and CDR2 ANQGSEA. For the CDR3, the DNA is TGCAGCGTTGAAGTGGTGGGGGTGAACACTGAAGCTTTCTTT. Its protein is CSVEVVGVNTEAFF.

The J gene is TRBJ2-7, the V gene TRBV7-2, with TRBD2 as a possible D gene (7 bases). CDR1 and CDR2 (germline): SGHTA, FQGNSA. The CDR3 contains 15 residues. Trimming cost V 5 bases and J 0 bases, with 14 bases left between them. CDR3 amino acids: CASSLGGGGSYEQYF. CDR3 bases: TGTGCCAGCAGCCTAGGGGGAGGGGGCTCCTACGAGCAGTACTTC.

This clonotype showed up many times. V gene TRBV6-2 or TRBV6-3 combines with J gene TRBJ1-2, with unresolved D. Between the trimmed V and J ends, which lost 2 bases and 7 bases, there was a span of 11 bases. Germline V CDR1 and CDR2: MNHEY, SVGEGT. This CDR3 spans 13 amino acids. CDR3 nucleotide sequence: TGTGCCAGCAGTTACGTGAAGGGCTCTGGCTACACCTTC. Its translation is CASSYVKGSGYTF.

Turning to this clonotype: The conserved final phenylalanine or tryptophan is absent from the CDR3, which likely points to a read error. This chain joins TRBV5-5 and TRBJ1-4; D perhaps matches TRBD1 (5 bases). CDR3 length equals 16 residues. Germline V CDR1 and CDR2: SGHKS, YYEKEE (reference sequence). The CDR3 loop reads CASSLRGDRTNEELFS. CDR3 nucleotides: TGTGCCAGCAGCCTCCGGGGAGACAGAACTAATGAAGAACTGTTTTCT.

This clonotype was seen ten or more times. The chain joins TRBV7-2 to TRBJ2-2; TRBD2 agrees at 15 bases. This CDR3 is built from 15 residues. Germline V gives CDR1 SGHTA, CDR2 FQGNSA. The junction had 7 bases not matched to a gene; V was cut back by 8 bases and J by 9 bases. CDR3 region: CASSPGTSGRRELFF. As DNA, the CDR3 is TGTGCCAGCTCCCCGGGGACTAGCGGGAGGCGGGAGCTGTTTTTT. The full variable domain, completed using reference TRBV7-2 and TRBJ2-2, is GAGVSQSPSNKVTEKGKDVELRCDPISGHTALYWYRQSLGQGLEFLIYFQGNSAPDKSGLPSDRFSAERTGGSVSTLTIQRTQQEDSAVYLCASSPGTSGRRELFFGEGSRLTVL.

Details on this clonotype: A clone one base away is much larger, so this may be a read error. This sequence joins TRBV20-1 and TRBJ1-2; D is undetermined. This CDR3 is built from 13 residues. The germline V gene encodes CDR1 DFQATT and CDR2 SNEGSKA (reference sequence). The CDR3 sequence is CSAIEGLNYAYTF. Written as DNA, the CDR3 is TGCAGTGCAATCGAGGGTCTTAACTATGCCTACACCTTC.

This clonotype was counted ten times or more. The chain uses TRBV29-1 and TRBJ1-2; D call uncertain. V lost 2 bases and J lost 0, with 19 bases in between. The germline gives CDR1 SQVTM, CDR2 ANQGSEA. The CDR3 consists of 17 residues. This CDR3 reads CSVERIEGPGANYGYTF. The CDR3 nucleotides read TGCAGCGTTGAACGGATCGAAGGGCCGGGAGCTAACTATGGCTACACCTTC. Drawing the rest from reference TRBV29-1 and TRBJ1-2, the complete variable domain is SAVISQKPSRDICQRGTSLTIQCQVDSQVTMMFWYRQQPGQSLTLIATANQGSEATYESGFVIDKFPISRPNLTFSTLTVSNMSPEDSSIYLCSVERIEGPGANYGYTFGSGTRLTVV.

This clonotype was seen ten or more times. The chain links TRBV15 to TRBJ1-2, with D perhaps TRBD1 (6 bases). The length of the CDR3 is 16 residues. V was shortened by 8 bases and J by 3 bases, with 22 bases between the two germline ends. The germline CDR1 and CDR2 sequences are LNHNV and YYDKDF (reference sequence). The CDR3 region is CATEAGGPGDYYGYTF. The CDR3 region has the DNA TGTGCCACCGAAGCCGGGGGCCCGGGGGACTACTATGGCTACACCTTC.

This clonotype occurred many times. The rearrangement uses TRBV20-1 and TRBJ1-5, with unresolved D. Trimming removed 0 bases at V and 1 base at J, with 13 bases between. CDR1 is DFQATT, CDR2 SNEGSKA, per germline (reference sequence). The CDR3 sequence is 16 residues long. Here the CDR3 reads CSARDPTAGSNQPQHF. DNA for the CDR3: TGCAGTGCTAGAGATCCCACAGCAGGAAGCAATCAGCCCCAGCATTTT.

This clonotype has a count of ten or more. The rearrangement uses TRBV5-1 and TRBJ2-7; TRBD2 agrees at 9 bases. The CDR3 has 15 residues. J lost 2 bases, V lost 1 base, and 4 bases had no gene match. Germline assignment: CDR1 SGHRS and CDR2 YFSETQ. CDR3 protein: CASSLSSGRPYEQYF. In DNA, the CDR3 is TGCGCCAGCAGCTTGAGTAGCGGGAGACCCTACGAGCAGTACTTC.

There are many counts of this clonotype. A read error may account for a junction end that differs from germline. The rearrangement links TRBV6-7 to TRBJ1-5; D is ambiguous. TRBV6-7 is recorded as an ORF, its role being uncertain. This CDR3 region has 16 residues. This CDR3 reads CASSHSRRVSNQPQHF. In DNA, the CDR3 is TGTGCCAGCAGTCACTCTCGGAGGGTAAGCAATCAGCCCCAGCATTTT.

This clonotype was picked up many times. The J gene is TRBJ2-7, the V gene TRBV7-9; D perhaps matches TRBD2 (6 bases). The CDR3 totals 16 residues. From germline, CDR1 is SEHNR and CDR2 FQNEAQ (reference sequence). Trimming removed 5 bases at V and 7 bases at J, with 24 bases between. The CDR3 sequence is CASSPKTGDLPWEQYF. CDR3 DNA: TGTGCCAGCAGCCCAAAGACGGGGGACCTTCCCTGGGAGCAGTACTTC.

The chain employs TRBV7-9 and TRBJ2-7, with TRBD2 matching 7 bases. Germline CDR1 and CDR2: SEHNR and FQNEAQ (reference sequence). The CDR3 has 14 amino acids. J lost 1 base, V lost 10 bases, and 10 bases had no gene match. The CDR3 here is CAIKGGGGSYEQYV. CDR3 coding DNA: TGTGCCATCAAGGGCGGGGGAGGATCCTACGAGCAGTACGTC.

This clonotype was observed many times. V and J are TRBV20-1 and TRBJ2-7; 7 positions agree with TRBD2. The germline gives CDR1 DFQATT, CDR2 SNEGSKA (reference sequence). This CDR3 has 15 amino acids. Trimming cost V 6 bases and J 6 bases; bases outside gene matches: 17. The CDR3 region is CSANMPVSGIGEQYF. For the CDR3, the DNA is TGCAGTGCCAATATGCCTGTCAGCGGGATAGGCGAGCAGTACTTC.

This clonotype was counted at least ten times. CDR3: CASSFRNAGQGYNEQFF. DNA of the CDR3: TGCGCCAGCAGCTTCCGTAATGCTGGACAGGGATACAATGAGCAGTTCTTC. This chain uses TRBV5-1 with TRBJ2-1; 8 bases align to TRBD1. The V gene end was trimmed by 2 bases and the J gene end by 4 bases; junction bases not matched to a gene: 11. From germline, CDR1 is SGHRS and CDR2 YFSETQ. The length of the CDR3 is 17 residues.

This clonotype has a count of ten or more. CDR3 residues: CASSVAPNRGETVYEQYF. CDR3 nucleotide sequence: TGTGCCAGCAGCGTAGCCCCAAACAGGGGGGAGACCGTTTACGAGCAGTACTTC. The chain joins TRBV9 to TRBJ2-7, with 8 bases fitting TRBD1. Germline lookup yields CDR1 SGDLS and CDR2 YYNGEE. The V segment lost 0 bases and the J segment 4 bases; nucleotides outside the gene matches: 15. The CDR3 has 18 residues.

This sequence joins TRBV3-1 and TRBJ2-7; D possibly corresponds to TRBD2 (5 bases). The CDR3 runs 13 residues. V was trimmed by 11 bases and J by 6 bases, leaving 20 bases between them. From germline, CDR1 is LGHDT and CDR2 YNNKEL (reference sequence). The CDR3 bases are TGTGCCGCCCAGACTATCGGAGTGCGCGAGCAGTACTTC. The encoded protein is CAAQTIGVREQYF.

A single count supports this clonotype. This sequence may be a read error, since a much larger clone differs from it by one base. The J gene is TRBJ2-1, the V gene TRBV12-3 or TRBV12-4, with unresolved D. The CDR3 runs to 14 residues. CDR3 amino acids: CASSKVPENNEQLF. CDR3 in DNA: TGTGCCAGCAGCAAGGTCCCGGAAAACAATGAGCAGCTCTTC.